The rows below give T cell receptor beta chains drawn from one sample of a study of OX40 agonist ivuxolimab in advanced cancers. This table comes from immunoSEQ multiplex PCR, and its TCRdb copy is limited to in-frame clones, with some not included. Among 75,000 to 85,000 clones listed, roughly 84% were seen once. The sample here was CD4+ or CD8+ T cells sorted from blood, taken in a trial of the OX40 agonist ivuxolimab. The receptors originated from an adult with an advanced solid tumor such as melanoma, head and neck, liver or kidney cancer. Both conserved end residues are part of each CDR3. The D gene is left open where the match is weak. Some rows have no size entry. The others give once, few or many, or a class for an expanded clone.

few	TRBV5-1	-	15	TRBJ2-7	TGCGCCAGCAGCCCCCAGGGTGGGGGCTCCTACGAGCAGTACTTC	CASSPQGGGSYEQYF
-	TRBV4-3	-	16	TRBJ2-2	TGCGCCAGCAGCCAGGGTGGGGCCGGGATAGCCGGGGAGCTGTTTTTT	CASSQGGAGIAGELFF
-	TRBV7-9	TRBD1	12	TRBJ2-7	TGTGCCACGGACAGGGTCGGTTACGAGCAGTACTTC	CATDRVGYEQYF
-	TRBV5-6	-	16	TRBJ1-5	TGTGCCAGCAGCTTTTATCCAGGGGAGGACGAGGAGCCCCAGCATTTT	CASSFYPGEDEEPQHF
-	TRBV7-8	-	17	TRBJ1-4	TGTGCCAGCAGCTTAGTAGTTGCAGGGGTGGTAAAGGAAAAACTGTTTTTT	CASSLVVAGVVKEKLFF
-	TRBV5-1	-	15	TRBJ1-5	TGCGCCAGCAGCTTGACAGGAAACAGCAATCAGCCCCAGCATTTT	CASSLTGNSNQPQHF
-	TRBV2	TRBD1	14	TRBJ1-1	TGTGCCAGCCCAACCGTGACAGGGGGGACTGAAGCTTTCTTT	CASPTVTGGTEAFF
-	TRBV5-1	-	12	TRBJ2-5	TGCGCCAGCAGCTTGAGTGGGGAGACCCAGTACTTC	CASSLSGETQYF
-	TRBV5-5	TRBD1	14	TRBJ1-2	TGTGCCAGCAGCTTGGATGGGACAGTCTATGGCTACACCTTC	CASSLDGTVYGYTF
once	TRBV5-3	-	16	TRBJ1-3	TGTGCCAGAAGCACGAGGTTTGAATGCTCTGGAAACACCATATATTTT	CARSTRFECSGNTIYF
-	TRBV25-1	-	14	TRBJ1-1	TGTGCCAGCAGGGCGGGAATGGCAGGGATTGAAGCTTTCTTT	CASRAGMAGIEAFF
once	TRBV19	-	14	TRBJ1-4	TGTGCCAGTAGTTTTAACAGGGCTAATGAAAAACTGTTTTTT	CASSFNRANEKLFF
-	TRBV5-6	-	15	TRBJ2-1	TGTGCCAGCAGCTGGGTTGGGGGCCCCTACAATGAGCAGTTCTTC	CASSWVGGPYNEQFF
-	TRBV19	TRBD2	17	TRBJ2-2	TGTGCCAGTAGTAGGACTAGCGGGAGCTGGCGGGGCGGGGAGCTGTTTTTT	CASSRTSGSWRGGELFF
once	TRBV28	TRBD1	16	TRBJ1-4	TGTGCCAGCGGGGAGCAGGGGGCGTCAACTAATGAAAAACTGTTTTTT	CASGEQGASTNEKLFF
few	TRBV7-2	-	16	TRBJ1-4	TGTGCCAGCAGCCCGTCCGCAGGACATCTTAATGAAAAACTGTTTTTT	CASSPSAGHLNEKLFF
-	TRBV5-6	TRBD1	17	TRBJ2-5	TGTGCCAGCAGCTTAACATCAACAGGGGGCCGGGGAGAGACCCAGTACTTC	CASSLTSTGGRGETQYF
-	TRBV2	-	15	TRBJ1-2	TGTGCCAGCAGTAGAATCTCAGGCTATAGCTATGGCTACACCTTC	CASSRISGYSYGYTF
-	TRBV11-2	TRBD2	16	TRBJ2-3	TGTGCCAGCAGCTTAGGGTCGAGCGGGAGGTTAGATACGCAGTATTTT	CASSLGSSGRLDTQYF
-	TRBV11-3	TRBD1	15	TRBJ2-7	TGTGCCAGCAGCTTAGGGCAGGGGGCGAACTACGAGCAGTACTTC	CASSLGQGANYEQYF
-	TRBV18	TRBD2	17	TRBJ2-1	TGTGCCAGCTCACCGGTCCTAGCGGGAGGGGTCTACAATGAGCAGTTCTTC	CASSPVLAGGVYNEQFF
-	TRBV5-4	TRBD1	14	TRBJ2-5	TGTGCCAGCAGCTTGGGGGGACAGGGCGGGACCCAGTACTTC	CASSLGGQGGTQYF
-	TRBV5-1	TRBD2	17	TRBJ2-3	TGCGCCAGCCGGACTAGCGGGAGGTCCTTTAGCACAGATACGCAGTATTTT	CASRTSGRSFSTDTQYF
-	TRBV28	TRBD2	13	TRBJ2-4	TGTGCCAGCAAGTTGCGGGGGGGGACCTCAGGGTACTTC	CASKLRGGTSGYF